The clone carrying this T cell receptor beta chain was observed once. The V and J ends lost 2 bases and 3 bases, in that order; junction bases with no gene match: 1. The CDR3 sequence is 13 residues long. The germline CDR1 and CDR2 sequences are MNHEY and SVGAGI. This entry belongs to a study of shared clonotypes between healthy human individuals. In the authors' workflow: Filtering differed because ImmunoSEQ produced junction-only sequences that carried no quality scores. The assay was immunoSEQ multiplex PCR, and TCRdb's table has in-frame clones only and misses some. The V and J calls and clone size were taken over from that table, and D and trimming were inferred from the DNA. The sample lists about 560,000 clones; roughly four fifths were seen once.

The clonotype originates from a woman in her forties in good health. Some clones in this sample may be carry-over from other donors' samples. Sequenced input: PBMCs. The chain is built from TRBV6-5 and TRBJ2-7; the match to TRBD2 covers 7 bases. CDR3 region: CASSYREGYEQYF. DNA for the CDR3: TGTGCCAGCAGTTACAGGGAGGGCTACGAGCAGTACTTC.